This passage covers 5 T cell receptor beta chains from one sample sequenced in a study of type 1 regulatory T cells. Which antigens these TCRs recognize remains unknown. TCRdb itself ran the reads through MiXCR, one entry per CDR3 protein. The sample lists roughly 71,000 distinct CDR3 sequences, about three fifths occurring once. Sequencing was done on a sample of cultured T cells, either the whole culture or a sorted T cell fraction (not recorded which). The sample's subset: Tr1-enriched cell product generated in vitro against host alloantigens. All receptors come from a human donor in good health.

The CDR3, as DNA: TGTGCCATCAGTGAGCGGCGGCTAGTTAGCACAGATACGCAGTATTTT. It is translated as CAISERRLVSTDTQYF. The V and J genes are TRBV10-3 and TRBJ2-3; D not resolved. V dropped 2 bases and J dropped 0 bases, with 12 bases sitting between them. Germline CDR1 and CDR2: ENHRY and SYGVKD. This CDR3 has 16 residues.

This clonotype was detected only a few times. The chain employs TRBV29-1 and TRBJ2-3, with a weak D call TRBD2 (6 bases). The CDR3 extends over 14 amino acids. In germline, CDR1 is SQVTM, CDR2 ANQGSEA. The V gene lost 3 bases and the J gene lost 4 bases, with 14 bases spanning the gap. As DNA, the CDR3 is TGCAGCGTTGACTCCTTGGGGGGAGCAGATACGCAGTATTTT. Residues: CSVDSLGGADTQYF.

This clonotype was observed a single time. The chain couples TRBV30 to TRBJ2-5; TRBD1 agrees at 7 bases. The CDR3 has 13 amino acids. Trimming at V came to 2 bases and at J to 1 base, leaving 1 base not matched to a gene. The germline V gene encodes CDR1 GTSNPN and CDR2 SVGIG (reference sequence). The CDR3 DNA reads as TGTGCCTGGAGTCGGGACAGCCAAGAGACCCAGTACTTC. Encoded protein: CAWSRDSQETQYF.

J is TRBJ1-2 and V is TRBV4-1; D perhaps matches TRBD1 (5 bases). This CDR3 is 14 amino acids long. V lost 7 bases, J lost 3 bases, and 15 bases lay in between. Germline V gene sequence: CDR1 MGHRA, CDR2 YSYEKL. CDR3 nucleotides: TGCGCCAGCAATCCCCAGGGTTTCGACTATGGCTACACCTTC. This encodes CASNPQGFDYGYTF.

The J gene is TRBJ1-1, the V gene TRBV11-2; D call uncertain. The germline V gene has CDR1 SGHAT and CDR2 FQNNGV. This CDR3 has 13 residues. V lost 0 bases and J 8 bases, leaving 10 bases between the germline ends. CDR3 DNA: TGTGCCAGCAGCTTAGATGACCGTCGGGAAGCTTTCTTT. This translates into CASSLDDRREAFF. Based on the CDR3 plus reference TRBV11-2 and TRBJ1-1, the full variable domain is EAGVAQSPRYKIIEKRQSVAFWCNPISGHATLYWYQQILGQGPKLLIQFQNNGVVDDSQLPKDRFSAERLKGVDSTLKIQPAKLEDSAVYLCASSLDDRREAFFGQGTRLTVV.